Detailed here is one TCR beta chain. What it recognizes is unknown. Measured with immunoSEQ multiplex PCR; TCRdb has only the in-frame clones, and not every one. The data show over 65,000 clones, with about 86% seen just once and under 7.5% held by the top ten. This entry comes from a study of OX40 agonist ivuxolimab in advanced cancers. Broader study findings: Specificity for antigen went undetermined in the expanded peripheral T cells. Expanded clones were, on average, more numerous among CD8+ T cells than CD4+.

Germline CDR1 SGHDN, CDR2 FVKESK. The CDR3 sequence is 13 residues long. V was clipped by 5 bases and J by 3 bases, with 11 bases between them. The V gene is TRBV14, the J gene TRBJ2-7; a weak D match, TRBD2 (6 bases). This clonotype was obtained from an adult with an advanced solid tumor such as melanoma, head and neck, liver or kidney cancer. This specimen consisted of CD4+ or CD8+ T cells sorted from blood, obtained in a trial of the OX40 agonist ivuxolimab. CDR3 amino acids: CASSKTRGYEQYF. The CDR3, as DNA: TGTGCCAGCAGCAAAACGCGGGGCTACGAGCAGTACTTC.